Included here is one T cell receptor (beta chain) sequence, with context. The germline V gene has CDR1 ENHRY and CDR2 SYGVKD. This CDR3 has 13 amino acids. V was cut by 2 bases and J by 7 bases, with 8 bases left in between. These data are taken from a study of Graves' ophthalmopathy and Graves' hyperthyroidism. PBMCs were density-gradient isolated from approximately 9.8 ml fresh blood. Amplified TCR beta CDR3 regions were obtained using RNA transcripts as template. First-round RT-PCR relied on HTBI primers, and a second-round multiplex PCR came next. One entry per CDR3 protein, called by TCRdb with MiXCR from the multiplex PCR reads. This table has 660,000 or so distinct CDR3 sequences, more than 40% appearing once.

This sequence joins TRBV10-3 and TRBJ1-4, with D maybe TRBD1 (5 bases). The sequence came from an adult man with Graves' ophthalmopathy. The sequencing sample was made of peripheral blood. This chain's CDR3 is CAISERQFEKLFF. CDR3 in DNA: TGTGCCATCAGTGAGAGACAGTTTGAAAAACTGTTTTTT.